Each of the 19 T cell receptor beta chains below was sequenced from the same sample in a study of response to subunit inactivated influenza vaccine. TCRdb re-derived calls from the RT-PCR reads in MiXCR, one entry per CDR3 protein. The sample has more than 450,000 distinct CDR3 sequences, about 8% seen once. The input for sequencing was PBMCs from blood, taken less than 30 months after vaccination. The receptors were gathered from a man between 50 and 70 years old who received an inactivated influenza vaccine.

This clonotype was seen more than once but under ten times. The chain links TRBV20-1 to TRBJ2-3, with D maybe TRBD2 (7 bases). The CDR3 consists of 15 residues. Germline V gene lookup returns CDR1 DFQATT and CDR2 SNEGSKA (reference sequence). V dropped 5 bases and J dropped 2 bases, with 17 bases sitting between them. DNA for the CDR3: TGCAGTGCTGGACCGAGGGCGGGGGCCACAGATACGCAGTATTTT. Protein sequence: CSAGPRAGATDTQYF.

This clonotype was seen only a few times. J is TRBJ2-2 and V is TRBV27; the match to TRBD1 covers 7 bases. The CDR3 spans 13 residues. Trimming cost V 7 bases and J 6 bases; bases outside gene matches: 5. CDR1 and CDR2 from the germline V gene are MNHEY and SMNVEV (reference sequence). CDR3 DNA: TGTGCCAGCAAGAGAACAGGGGCCGGGGAGCTGTTTTTT. Translated: CASKRTGAGELFF.

This clonotype was observed a few times. The chain recombines TRBV19 with TRBJ1-2; tentatively, D is TRBD1 (6 bases). The V and J ends lost 1 base and 4 bases respectively, with 7 bases between them. CDR1 is LNHDA and CDR2 is SQIVND in the germline V gene (reference sequence). The CDR3 totals 13 residues. This CDR3 is CASSIVQGYGYTF. As DNA, the CDR3 is TGTGCCAGTAGTATAGTACAGGGCTATGGCTACACCTTC.

The V and J genes are TRBV5-1 and TRBJ1-1; a possible D gene is TRBD1 (5 bases). The CDR3 spans 16 residues. Germline V lookup: CDR1 SGHRS, CDR2 YFSETQ. V dropped 0 bases and J dropped 1 base, with 13 bases sitting between them. As DNA, the CDR3 is TGCGCCAGCAGCTTGGTTTTAGGGGTACCGAACACTGAAGCTTTCTTT. Residues: CASSLVLGVPNTEAFF.

This clonotype appeared many times. The chain combines TRBV28 with TRBJ2-1; 11 nucleotides agree with TRBD2. The trim removed 3 bases at V and 6 bases at J, leaving 1 base unmatched. CDR1 is MDHEN and CDR2 is SYDVKM in the germline V gene. The CDR3 has 14 residues. The chain's CDR3 is CASSFSGRANEQFF. The CDR3 nucleotides are TGTGCCAGCAGTTTTAGCGGGAGGGCCAATGAGCAGTTCTTC.

This clonotype was observed many times. The genes are TRBV7-2 and TRBJ1-5; 7 nucleotides align to TRBD1. The J segment lost 6 bases and the V segment lost 1 base, leaving 3 bases of the junction unmatched. This CDR3 comprises 14 residues. Germline V gene lookup returns CDR1 SGHTA and CDR2 FQGNSA. CDR3 sequence reads: CASSLGEGAQPQHF. CDR3 nucleotide sequence: TGTGCCAGCAGCTTAGGGGAGGGGGCTCAGCCCCAGCATTTT. Supplemented by reference TRBV7-2 and TRBJ1-5, the full variable domain reads GAGVSQSPSNKVTEKGKDVELRCDPISGHTALYWYRQSLGQGLEFLIYFQGNSAPDKSGLPSDRFSAERTGGSVSTLTIQRTQQEDSAVYLCASSLGEGAQPQHFGDGTRLSIL.

The V call is TRBV6-1, the J call TRBJ1-3; D ambiguous. CDR1 is MNHNS, CDR2 SASEGT, per germline. Trimming removed 2 bases at V and 0 bases at J, with 2 bases between. The CDR3 totals 13 residues. CDR3 sequence reads: CASSEFSGNTIYF. The CDR3 nucleotides read TGTGCCAGCAGTGAATTCTCTGGAAACACCATATATTTT.

V is TRBV5-1 and J is TRBJ2-1; D perhaps matches TRBD2 (5 bases). CDR1 SGHRS and CDR2 YFSETQ come from the germline V gene. The CDR3 spans 12 residues. V lost 2 bases, J lost 10 bases, and 10 bases lay in between. This CDR3 is CASSLAEQEQFF. CDR3 sequence (DNA): TGCGCCAGCAGCTTAGCGGAACAGGAGCAGTTCTTC.

This clonotype was counted between two and nine times. This chain connects TRBV7-2 to TRBJ2-5, with a weak D call TRBD2 (6 bases). Germline values: CDR1 SGHTA, CDR2 FQGNSA. Trimming left V 5 bases short and J 5 bases short, with 15 bases between. The CDR3 is 14 residues long. The CDR3 protein is CASSPGLPGETQYF. The DNA of the CDR3 is TGTGCCAGCAGCCCAGGACTACCCGGGGAGACCCAGTACTTC.

The sample holds a few counts of this clonotype. The gene calls are TRBV20-1 and TRBJ1-1, with a tentative D call TRBD1 (6 bases). The CDR3 is 13 residues long. Germline CDR1 and CDR2: DFQATT and SNEGSKA (reference sequence). Trimming shortened V by 6 bases and J by 7 bases, and 18 bases separated the two germline ends. The CDR3 here is CSAQKRGQFEAFF. The DNA of the CDR3 is TGCAGTGCCCAAAAGAGGGGACAATTTGAAGCTTTCTTT.

This clonotype has just a few counts. The rearrangement joins TRBV30 to TRBJ2-7; tentative D call: TRBD1 (6 bases). V lost 8 bases and J lost 7, with 21 bases in between. The CDR3 is 13 amino acids. Germline CDR1 GTSNPN, CDR2 SVGIG (reference sequence). CDR3 loop: CAVTGKGLFEQYF. CDR3 DNA: TGTGCCGTCACAGGGAAGGGTTTGTTTGAGCAGTACTTC.

The genes are TRBV3-1 and TRBJ2-1; no definite D call. This CDR3 is 11 amino acids long. Germline CDR1 LGHDT, CDR2 YNNKEL (reference sequence). The germline V and J ends were trimmed by 8 bases and 10 bases, with 12 bases remaining between them. CDR3 in DNA: TGTGCCAGCCTCCACCTGGACGAGCAGTTCTTC. The encoded protein is CASLHLDEQFF.

This chain uses TRBV4-1 with TRBJ1-2, with D perhaps TRBD1 (6 bases). V shed 4 bases and J shed 4 bases, with 16 bases lying between them. The CDR3 is 15 amino acids. CDR1 MGHRA and CDR2 YSYEKL come from the germline V gene. The CDR3 bases are TGCGCCAGCAGCCCGGCTTCTACAGGGAGCTATGGCTACACCTTC. This sequence encodes CASSPASTGSYGYTF.

This rearrangement joins TRBV27 to TRBJ1-5; D is unclear. The germline CDR1 and CDR2 sequences are MNHEY and SMNVEV (reference sequence). V lost 1 base to trimming and J lost 4 bases, with 8 bases between them. The CDR3 contains 14 residues. CDR3 protein: CASSLWGANQPQHF. The CDR3 region has the DNA TGTGCCAGCAGTTTATGGGGAGCTAATCAGCCCCAGCATTTT.

The V gene is TRBV20-1, the J gene TRBJ2-2; D is possibly TRBD1 (6 bases). V lost 5 bases to trimming and J lost 3 bases, with 16 bases between them. CDR1 DFQATT and CDR2 SNEGSKA come from the germline V gene (reference sequence). The CDR3 spans 15 residues. The CDR3 region has the DNA TGCAGTGCTGCCCTTAACAGGGTACACACCGGGGAGCTGTTTTTT. Its protein is CSAALNRVHTGELFF.

This clonotype was seen a few times. The chain employs TRBV7-9 and TRBJ1-6, with TRBD1 identical over 7 bases. Looked up from germline, CDR1 is SEHNR and CDR2 is FQNEAQ (reference sequence). The CDR3 is made up of 16 amino acids. V lost 5 bases and J lost 6; bases outside the gene matches: 10. CDR3 region: CASSPRGQGRNSPLHF. CDR3 in DNA: TGTGCCAGCAGCCCGAGGGGGCAGGGACGTAATTCACCCCTCCACTTT.

This clonotype appeared a few times. The V gene is TRBV10-3, the J gene TRBJ2-3; no firm D call. V was trimmed by 10 bases and J by 0 bases, leaving 5 bases between them. Per germline, CDR1 ENHRY and CDR2 SYGVKD. The CDR3 has 11 amino acids. Written as DNA, the CDR3 is TGTGCCACCCAGAGCACAGATACGCAGTATTTT. It codes for CATQSTDTQYF.

The rearrangement uses TRBV21-1 and TRBJ1-2; whether TRBD1, the table's D call, matches the DNA was not checked. TRBV21-1 is a pseudogene segment. The CDR3 loop spans 16 amino acids. Here the CDR3 DNA reads TGTGCCAGCAGCAAACTCGGACAGGGGGAGAACTATGGCTACACCTTC. This sequence encodes CASSKLGQGENYGYTF.

CDR3 residues: CATPDRGGNTIYF. CDR3 DNA: TGTGCCACCCCGGACAGGGGAGGAAACACCATATATTTT. The chain recombines TRBV2 with TRBJ1-3; 9 bases are shared with TRBD1. Germline V gene sequence: CDR1 SNHLY, CDR2 FYNNEI. The CDR3 contains 13 residues. The junction had 5 bases not matched to a gene; V was cut back by 10 bases and J by 4 bases. Supplemented by reference TRBV2 and TRBJ1-3, the full variable domain reads EPEVTQTPSHQVTQMGQEVILRCVPISNHLYFYWYRQILGQKVEFLVSFYNNEISEKSEIFDDQFSVERPDGSNFTLKIRSTKLEDSAMYFCATPDRGGNTIYFGEGSWLTVV.